This T cell receptor (beta chain) emerged from a study of post-analysis software for immune sequencing data. Overall study context: Relapsing-remitting, secondary progressive and progressive-relapsing forms made up the multiple sclerosis disease courses. Study-wide results and limits: Analysis by F measure revealed that same-batch samples clustered strongly together. Controls showed lower frequencies than patients for roughly five TRBV segments, and TRBV5-6, TRBV5-1 and TRBV20-1 were among these. For normalized Chao1 diversity, multiple sclerosis patients scored significantly lower than controls did.

Germline assignment: CDR1 MGHRA and CDR2 YSYEKL. V lost 3 bases, J lost 0 bases, and 5 bases lay in between. The CDR3 has 13 amino acids. TCR beta libraries were prepared from cDNA with unique molecular identifiers. From around 1 to 9.1 million T cells, around 500,000 cDNA molecules were obtained. TCRdb re-called the PCR reads with MiXCR, one entry per CDR3 protein. The repertoire has about 570,000 distinct CDR3 sequences, approximately 31% of them found once; the top ten carry 5% to 6%. A remark on this clonotype: What it binds is unknown.

The chain employs TRBV4-1 and TRBJ2-5; D call uncertain. This TCR came from a girl younger than 18 with multiple sclerosis. The sequenced sample consisted of blood. DNA for the CDR3: TGCGCCAGCAGCCAGAGATACCAAGAGACCCAGTACTTC. This codes for CASSQRYQETQYF.